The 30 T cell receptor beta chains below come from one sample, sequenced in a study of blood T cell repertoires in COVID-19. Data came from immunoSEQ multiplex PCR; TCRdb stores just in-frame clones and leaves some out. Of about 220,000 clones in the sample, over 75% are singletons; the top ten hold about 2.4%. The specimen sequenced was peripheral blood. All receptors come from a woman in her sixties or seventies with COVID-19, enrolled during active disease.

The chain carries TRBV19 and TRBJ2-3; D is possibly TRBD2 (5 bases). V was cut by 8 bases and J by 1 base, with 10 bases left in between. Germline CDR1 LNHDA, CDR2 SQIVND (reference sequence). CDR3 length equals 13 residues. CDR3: CASSRRRTDTQYF. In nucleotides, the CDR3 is TGTGCCAGTTCCAGGAGGCGCACAGATACGCAGTATTTT.

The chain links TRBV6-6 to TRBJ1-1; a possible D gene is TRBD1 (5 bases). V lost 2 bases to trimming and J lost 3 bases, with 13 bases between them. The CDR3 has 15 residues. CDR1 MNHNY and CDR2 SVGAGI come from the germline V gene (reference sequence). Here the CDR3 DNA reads TGTGCCAGCAGTTACGAAGGGGCCGCGCACACTGAAGCTTTCTTT. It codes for CASSYEGAAHTEAFF.

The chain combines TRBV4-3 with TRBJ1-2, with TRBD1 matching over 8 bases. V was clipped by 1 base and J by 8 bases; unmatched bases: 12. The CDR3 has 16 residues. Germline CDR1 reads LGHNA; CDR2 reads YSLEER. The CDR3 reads CASSQALMQGAWGYTF. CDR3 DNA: TGCGCCAGCAGCCAAGCACTGATGCAGGGGGCTTGGGGCTACACCTTC.

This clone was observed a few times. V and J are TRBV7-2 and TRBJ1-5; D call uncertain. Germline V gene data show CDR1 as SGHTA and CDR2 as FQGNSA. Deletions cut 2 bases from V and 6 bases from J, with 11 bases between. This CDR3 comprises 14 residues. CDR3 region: CASSLIQVVQPQHF. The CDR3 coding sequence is TGTGCCAGCAGCTTAATCCAGGTTGTTCAGCCCCAGCATTTT. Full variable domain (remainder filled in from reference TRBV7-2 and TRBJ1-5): GAGVSQSPSNKVTEKGKDVELRCDPISGHTALYWYRQSLGQGLEFLIYFQGNSAPDKSGLPSDRFSAERTGGSVSTLTIQRTQQEDSAVYLCASSLIQVVQPQHFGDGTRLSIL.

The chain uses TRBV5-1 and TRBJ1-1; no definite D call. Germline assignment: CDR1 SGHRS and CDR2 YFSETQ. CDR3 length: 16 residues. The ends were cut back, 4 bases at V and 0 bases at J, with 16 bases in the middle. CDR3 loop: CASSPHLEVMNTEAFF. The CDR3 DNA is TGCGCCAGCAGCCCCCACCTCGAGGTCATGAACACTGAAGCTTTCTTT.

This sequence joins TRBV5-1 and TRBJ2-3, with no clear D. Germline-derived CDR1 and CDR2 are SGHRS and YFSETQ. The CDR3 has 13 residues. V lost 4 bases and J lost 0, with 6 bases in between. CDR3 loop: CASSPTSTDTQYF. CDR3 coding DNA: TGCGCCAGCAGCCCTACTAGCACAGATACGCAGTATTTT.

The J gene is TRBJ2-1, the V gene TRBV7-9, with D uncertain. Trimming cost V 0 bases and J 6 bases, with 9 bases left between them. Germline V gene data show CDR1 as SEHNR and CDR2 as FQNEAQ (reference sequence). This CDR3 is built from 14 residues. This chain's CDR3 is CASSLAREVNEQFF. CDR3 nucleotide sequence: TGTGCCAGCAGCTTAGCCCGCGAGGTCAATGAGCAGTTCTTC.

In nucleotides, the CDR3 is TGTGCCAGCAGCTTAGGGGACAGTAAAATTTATGGCTACACCTTC. It codes for CASSLGDSKIYGYTF. The rearrangement links TRBV7-9 to TRBJ1-2, with 7 bases lining up with TRBD1. V gave up 1 base and J gave up 5 bases; unmatched junction bases: 7. CDR3 length: 15 residues. The germline gives CDR1 SEHNR, CDR2 FQNEAQ (reference sequence).

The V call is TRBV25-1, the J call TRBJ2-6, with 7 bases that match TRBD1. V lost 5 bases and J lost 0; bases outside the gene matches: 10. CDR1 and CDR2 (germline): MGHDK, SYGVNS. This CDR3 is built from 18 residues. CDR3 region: CASSPRTGTFSGANVLTF. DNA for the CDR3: TGTGCCAGCAGTCCAAGGACAGGAACATTCTCTGGGGCCAACGTCCTGACTTTC.

CDR3 sequence: CASNRPGQGTNTQYF. CDR3 sequence (DNA): TGTGCCAGCAACCGTCCAGGACAGGGCACGAATACGCAGTATTTT. The rearrangement links TRBV5-8 to TRBJ2-3, with 8 nucleotides matching TRBD1. The length of the CDR3 is 15 residues. Germline trimming cut 6 bases from V and 7 bases from J; bases unmatched to any gene: 13. In germline, CDR1 is SGHTS, CDR2 YDEGEE.

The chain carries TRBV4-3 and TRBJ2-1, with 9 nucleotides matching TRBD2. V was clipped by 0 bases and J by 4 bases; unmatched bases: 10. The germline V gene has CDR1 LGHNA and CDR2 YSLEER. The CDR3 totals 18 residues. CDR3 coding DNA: TGCGCCAGCAGCCAAGACTTCCAGGAGCTAGCGGGGTACAATGAGCAGTTCTTC. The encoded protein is CASSQDFQELAGYNEQFF.

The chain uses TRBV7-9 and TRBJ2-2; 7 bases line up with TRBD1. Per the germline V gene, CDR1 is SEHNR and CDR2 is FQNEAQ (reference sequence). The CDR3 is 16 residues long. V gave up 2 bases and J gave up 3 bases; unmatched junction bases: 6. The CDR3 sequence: CASSLRGPADTGELFF. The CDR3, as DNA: TGTGCCAGCAGCTTAAGGGGGCCCGCGGACACCGGGGAGCTGTTTTTT.

CDR3: CATSGSTGGNYGYTF. The CDR3 DNA follows: TGTGCCACCAGTGGCTCCACAGGGGGCAACTATGGCTACACCTTC. The rearrangement joins TRBV24-1 to TRBJ1-2, with 9 bases identical to TRBD1. Germline loops: CDR1 KGHDR, CDR2 SFDVKD. The CDR3 has 15 residues. The V segment lost 5 bases and the J segment 2 bases; nucleotides outside the gene matches: 5.

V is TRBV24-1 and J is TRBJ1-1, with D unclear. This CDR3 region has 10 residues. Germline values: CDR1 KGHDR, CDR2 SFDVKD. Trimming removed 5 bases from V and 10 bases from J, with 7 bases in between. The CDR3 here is CATSGKAAFF. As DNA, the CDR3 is TGTGCCACCAGTGGAAAAGCAGCTTTCTTT.

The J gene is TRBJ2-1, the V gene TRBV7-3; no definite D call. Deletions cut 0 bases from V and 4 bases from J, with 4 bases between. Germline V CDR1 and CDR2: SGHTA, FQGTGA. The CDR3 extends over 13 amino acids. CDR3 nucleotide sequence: TGTGCCAGCAGCTTAACTCAATACAATGAGCAGTTCTTC. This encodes CASSLTQYNEQFF.

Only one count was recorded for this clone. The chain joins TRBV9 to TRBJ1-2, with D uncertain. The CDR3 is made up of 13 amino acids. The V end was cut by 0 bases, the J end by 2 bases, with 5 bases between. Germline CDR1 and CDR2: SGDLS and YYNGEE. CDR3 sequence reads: CASSVVFNYGYTF. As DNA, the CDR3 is TGTGCCAGCAGCGTAGTATTCAACTATGGCTACACCTTC.

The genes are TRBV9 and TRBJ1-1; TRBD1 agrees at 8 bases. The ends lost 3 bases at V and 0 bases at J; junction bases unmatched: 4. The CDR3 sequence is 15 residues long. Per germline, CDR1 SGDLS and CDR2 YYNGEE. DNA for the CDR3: TGTGCCAGCAGCGGACAGGGGCGACTGAACACTGAAGCTTTCTTT. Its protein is CASSGQGRLNTEAFF.

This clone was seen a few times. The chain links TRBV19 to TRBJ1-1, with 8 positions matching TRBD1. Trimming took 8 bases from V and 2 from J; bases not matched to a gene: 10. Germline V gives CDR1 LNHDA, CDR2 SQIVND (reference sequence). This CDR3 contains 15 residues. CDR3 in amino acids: CASGWTGSGNTEAFF. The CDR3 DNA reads TGTGCCAGTGGTTGGACAGGGAGCGGAAACACTGAAGCTTTCTTT.

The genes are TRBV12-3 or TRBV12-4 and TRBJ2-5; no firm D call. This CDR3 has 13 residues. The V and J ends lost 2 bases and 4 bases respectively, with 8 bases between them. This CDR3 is CASSLLSVETQYF. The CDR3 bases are TGTGCCAGCAGTTTATTGTCAGTAGAGACCCAGTACTTC.

CDR3 protein: CASSLGQKEAYEQYF. The CDR3, as DNA: TGTGCCAGCAGCTTAGGGCAGAAAGAGGCTTACGAGCAGTACTTC. J is TRBJ2-7 and V is TRBV7-2; D gene ambiguous. CDR3 length: 15 residues. The V end was cut by 1 base, the J end by 4 bases, with 14 bases between. Per the germline V gene, CDR1 is SGHTA and CDR2 is FQGNSA.

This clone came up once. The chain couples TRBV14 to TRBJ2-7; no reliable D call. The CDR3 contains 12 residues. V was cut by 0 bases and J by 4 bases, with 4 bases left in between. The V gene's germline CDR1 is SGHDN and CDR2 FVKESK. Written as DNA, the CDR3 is TGTGCCAGCAGCCAAGATAGATACGAGCAGTACTTC. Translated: CASSQDRYEQYF.

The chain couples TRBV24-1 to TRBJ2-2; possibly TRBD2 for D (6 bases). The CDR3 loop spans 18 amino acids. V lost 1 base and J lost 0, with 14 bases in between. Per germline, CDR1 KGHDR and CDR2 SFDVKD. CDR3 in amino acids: CATSDFASASSNTGELFF. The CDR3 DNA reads TGTGCCACCAGTGATTTTGCTAGCGCCTCGTCGAACACCGGGGAGCTGTTTTTT.

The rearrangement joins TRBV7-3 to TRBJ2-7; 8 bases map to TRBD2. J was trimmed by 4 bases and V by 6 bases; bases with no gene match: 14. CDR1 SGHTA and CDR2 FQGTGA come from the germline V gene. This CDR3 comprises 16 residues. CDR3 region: CASSLMARGAGYEQYF. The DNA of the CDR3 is TGTGCCAGCAGTTTGATGGCGCGGGGGGCCGGGTACGAGCAGTACTTC.

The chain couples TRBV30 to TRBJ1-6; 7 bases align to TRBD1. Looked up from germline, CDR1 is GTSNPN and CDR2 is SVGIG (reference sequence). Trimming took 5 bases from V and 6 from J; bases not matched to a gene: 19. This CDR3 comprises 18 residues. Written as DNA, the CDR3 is TGTGCCTGGCTCCCCCGGAAATCCATCAGGGGGATTAATTCACCCCTCCACTTT. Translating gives CAWLPRKSIRGINSPLHF. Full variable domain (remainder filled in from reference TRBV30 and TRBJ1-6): SQTIHQWPATLVQPVGSPLSLECTVEGTSNPNLYWYRQAAGRGLQLLFYSVGIGQISSEVPQNLSASRPQDRQFILSSKKLLLSDSGFYLCAWLPRKSIRGINSPLHFGNGTRLTVT.

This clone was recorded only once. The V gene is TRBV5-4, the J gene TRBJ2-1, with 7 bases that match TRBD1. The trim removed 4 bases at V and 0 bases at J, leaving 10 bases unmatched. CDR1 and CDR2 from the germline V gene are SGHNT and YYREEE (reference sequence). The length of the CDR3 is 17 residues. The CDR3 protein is CASSPNRGYSSYNEQFF. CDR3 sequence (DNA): TGTGCCAGCAGCCCGAACAGGGGATACAGCTCCTACAATGAGCAGTTCTTC.

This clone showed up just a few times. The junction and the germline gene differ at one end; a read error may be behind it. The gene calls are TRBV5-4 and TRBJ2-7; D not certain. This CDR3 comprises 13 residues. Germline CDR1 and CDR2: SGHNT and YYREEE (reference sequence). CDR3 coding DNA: TGTGCCAGCAGCCAGGCGTTCTCCCACGAGCAGTACTTC. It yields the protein CASSQAFSHEQYF.

The CDR3 coding sequence is TGTGCCAGCAGCCCTACTAGCGGGAGGGCCTGGGAGACCCAGTACTTC. It is translated as CASSPTSGRAWETQYF. The chain combines TRBV7-8 with TRBJ2-5; 13 positions agree with TRBD2. This CDR3 is 16 amino acids long. V was clipped by 5 bases and J by 5 bases; unmatched bases: 8. Germline-derived CDR1 and CDR2 are SGHVS and FQNEAQ.

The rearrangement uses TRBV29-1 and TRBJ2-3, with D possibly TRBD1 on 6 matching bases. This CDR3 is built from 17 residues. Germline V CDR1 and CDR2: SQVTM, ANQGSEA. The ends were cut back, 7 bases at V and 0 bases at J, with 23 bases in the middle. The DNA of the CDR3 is TGCAGCGCCCGCGGTCGACGAGGGGGAACTAGCACAGATACGCAGTATTTT. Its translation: CSARGRRGGTSTDTQYF.

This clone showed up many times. The CDR3 bases are TGTGCCAGCAGTTACTCCCCGGAGGGCTACGAGCAGTACTTC. Its protein product is CASSYSPEGYEQYF. This chain joins TRBV6-2 or TRBV6-3 and TRBJ2-7, with TRBD2 as a possible D gene (6 bases). Germline loops: CDR1 MNHEY, CDR2 SVGEGT. The ends were cut back, 0 bases at V and 3 bases at J, with 9 bases in the middle. The CDR3 has 14 amino acids.

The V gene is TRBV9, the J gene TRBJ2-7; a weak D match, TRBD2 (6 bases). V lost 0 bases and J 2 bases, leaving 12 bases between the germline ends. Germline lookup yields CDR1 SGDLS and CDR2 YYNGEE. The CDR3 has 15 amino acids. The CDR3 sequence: CASSVATSPTYEQYF. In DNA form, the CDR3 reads TGTGCCAGCAGCGTAGCTACTAGCCCGACCTACGAGCAGTACTTC. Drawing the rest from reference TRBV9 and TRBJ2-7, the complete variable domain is DSGVTQTPKHLITATGQRVTLRCSPRSGDLSVYWYQQSLDQGLQFLIQYYNGEERAKGNILERFSAQQFPDLHSELNLSSLELGDSALYFCASSVATSPTYEQYFGPGTRLTVT.